Shown below are 10 T cell receptor beta chains from a single sample sequenced in a study of blood T cell repertoires in COVID-19. Libraries were prepared by immunoSEQ multiplex PCR; TCRdb keeps only in-frame clonotypes and omits some of them. Of 65,000 to 80,000 clones in the sample, over 85% are singletons; the top ten hold roughly 9.7%. The source material was peripheral blood. Receptor source: a human donor in a cohort sampled during active COVID-19.

The chain couples TRBV28 to TRBJ1-1; no clear D gene. Germline CDR1 MDHEN, CDR2 SYDVKM. Trimming pared 6 bases from V and 4 bases from J, leaving 18 bases between. This CDR3 comprises 15 residues. CDR3: CASSVKLRVFTEAFF. CDR3 DNA: TGTGCCAGCAGCGTCAAATTACGGGTGTTCACTGAAGCTTTCTTT.

V usage is TRBV19 and J usage is TRBJ2-1; the match to TRBD1 covers 12 bases. V shed 8 bases and J 7 bases; nucleotides not matched to a gene: 9. The CDR3 runs 15 residues. Germline assignment: CDR1 LNHDA and CDR2 SQIVND (reference sequence). The CDR3 here is CASGTGGPLENEQFF. CDR3 DNA sequence: TGTGCCAGTGGGACAGGGGGCCCATTGGAGAATGAGCAGTTCTTC.

The chain employs TRBV24-1 and TRBJ2-3; 7 positions match TRBD1. The J segment lost 6 bases and the V segment lost 5 bases, leaving 4 bases of the junction unmatched. This CDR3 has 13 residues. Per germline, CDR1 KGHDR and CDR2 SFDVKD. CDR3 nucleotide sequence: TGTGCCACCAGTGGAGGGGGCTGGGATACGCAGTATTTT. Amino acids: CATSGGGWDTQYF.

The chain carries TRBV4-3 and TRBJ2-7, with D perhaps matching TRBD2 (6 bases). The germline V gene has CDR1 LGHNA and CDR2 YSLEER. The V end lost 1 base, the J end lost 1 base, and 11 bases lay between the germline ends. The CDR3 runs to 15 residues. CDR3 sequence reads: CASSQVFGGSYEQYF. The CDR3 nucleotides are TGCGCCAGCAGCCAAGTCTTTGGAGGGTCCTACGAGCAGTACTTC.

In its sample, this clone was seen a few times. This rearrangement joins TRBV11-2 to TRBJ2-1; 7 positions match TRBD2. Germline CDR1 is SGHAT and CDR2 is FQNNGV. CDR3 length: 11 amino acids. Losses at the gene ends were 5 bases for V and 15 bases for J; bases not matched to a gene: 7. CDR3 coding DNA: TGTGCCAGCAGCCCTAGCGGAATAAGGTTCTTC. Protein: CASSPSGIRFF.

This clone was found a few times. V usage is TRBV19 and J usage is TRBJ2-7, with D perhaps TRBD1 (6 bases). Trimming took off 5 bases at V and 4 bases at J, with 12 bases between the two ends. There are 13 residues in the CDR3. Per germline, CDR1 LNHDA and CDR2 SQIVND (reference sequence). The CDR3 nucleotides are TGTGCCAGTAGTCCAACAGGGTTGTACGAGCAGTACTTC. Translated, it gives CASSPTGLYEQYF.

The gene calls are TRBV11-2 and TRBJ2-5; tentative D call: TRBD1 (5 bases). V lost 3 bases, J lost 4 bases, and 18 bases lay in between. Germline values: CDR1 SGHAT, CDR2 FQNNGV. CDR3 length: 16 amino acids. CDR3 DNA sequence: TGTGCCAGCAGCTTTCGTAGGGGTGGAATCCGAGAGACCCAGTACTTC. It specifies CASSFRRGGIRETQYF.

This rearrangement joins TRBV7-2 to TRBJ2-6; 7 nucleotides line up with TRBD2. The CDR3 contains 17 residues. V was clipped by 3 bases and J by 0 bases; unmatched bases: 5. Germline V gene sequence: CDR1 SGHTA, CDR2 FQGNSA. CDR3 sequence (DNA): TGTGCCAGCAGCTTTAGCGGGCCGAGCTCTGGGGCCAACGTCCTGACTTTC. This sequence encodes CASSFSGPSSGANVLTF. Full variable domain (rest looked up from reference TRBV7-2 and TRBJ2-6): GAGVSQSPSNKVTEKGKDVELRCDPISGHTALYWYRQSLGQGLEFLIYFQGNSAPDKSGLPSDRFSAERTGGSVSTLTIQRTQQEDSAVYLCASSFSGPSSGANVLTFGAGSRLTVL.

The chain couples TRBV15 to TRBJ1-1; TRBD1 aligns across 9 bases. Germline loops: CDR1 LNHNV, CDR2 YYDKDF (reference sequence). The CDR3 is 16 amino acids. With V trimmed by 0 bases and J by 4 bases, 6 bases remained unmatched. The CDR3 protein is CATSRDPRQGVTEAFF. Here the CDR3 DNA reads TGTGCCACCAGCAGAGATCCAAGACAGGGGGTCACTGAAGCTTTCTTT.

This clone was seen just once. The chain uses TRBV5-1 and TRBJ1-4; D possibly corresponds to TRBD1 (5 bases). Looked up from germline, CDR1 is SGHRS and CDR2 is YFSETQ. The CDR3 has 16 residues. Trimming left V 0 bases short and J 8 bases short, with 17 bases between. CDR3 protein: CASSLGMDNPGEKLFF. The CDR3 DNA follows: TGCGCCAGCAGCTTGGGGATGGACAACCCTGGGGAAAAACTGTTTTTT.